This T cell receptor (beta chain) was documented in a study of T cell clones after liver transplantation. Study at large: Pre-transplant mixed lymphocyte reactions yielded third-party-reactive TCRbeta sequences as comparators for graft-donor-reactive sequences.

Generated by immunoSEQ multiplex PCR, the TCRdb table keeps only in-frame clones and is missing some. The repertoire holds some 45,000 clones, with 86% as singletons. The CDR3 runs 15 residues. Germline CDR1 is SGHDT and CDR2 is YYEEEE. Trimming pared 4 bases from V and 3 bases from J, leaving 13 bases between. This material consisted of CD4+ T cells from blood, taken 24 months after liver transplant. The chain employs TRBV5-6 and TRBJ2-2; D might be TRBD1 (6 bases). The source of this sequence is a human patient who received a liver transplant. A share of the T cells may be of graft donor origin. The CDR3 protein is CASSPEDRYTGELFF. CDR3 sequence (DNA): TGTGCCAGCAGCCCAGAGGACAGATACACCGGGGAGCTGTTTTTT.